These 4 T cell receptor beta chains were sequenced from one sample in a study of monozygotic twins with cystic fibrosis. Produced via immunoSEQ multiplex PCR; TCRdb's table is partial and in-frame only. In the table there are 30,000 to 40,000 clones, about 90% of which are singletons. The sample was blood. These receptor sequences come from a boy between 2 and 10 years old with cystic fibrosis.

V usage is TRBV11-1 and J usage is TRBJ2-7; tentative D call: TRBD1 (6 bases). This CDR3 comprises 15 residues. In germline, CDR1 is SGHAT, CDR2 FQDESV (reference sequence). The germline V and J ends were trimmed by 5 bases and 2 bases, with 16 bases remaining between them. The CDR3 region has the DNA TGTGCCAGCAGCCCAATTGACAGGTCTCCCTACGAGCAGTACTTC. Its protein product is CASSPIDRSPYEQYF.

The genes are TRBV7-6 and TRBJ2-7; tentative D call: TRBD1 (6 bases). Between the trimmed V and J ends, which lost 5 bases and 0 bases, there was a span of 11 bases. Germline-derived CDR1 and CDR2 are SGHVS and FNYEAQ. The CDR3 totals 14 residues. In nucleotides, the CDR3 is TGTGCCAGCAGCGAGGACAGCCGCTCCTACGAGCAGTACTTC. It is translated as CASSEDSRSYEQYF.

This chain links TRBV11-3 with TRBJ2-7; the D is unclear. With 3 bases removed from V and 6 bases from J, the gap between germline ends came to 15 bases. Germline V gene sequence: CDR1 SGHNT, CDR2 YENEEA. This CDR3 contains 14 residues. CDR3 sequence (DNA): TGTGCCAGCAGCTTGGGCGACGGCTTCGGCGAGCAGTACTTC. Its protein product is CASSLGDGFGEQYF.

The gene calls are TRBV13 and TRBJ2-1; D uncertain. The CDR3 spans 12 residues. V shed 3 bases and J shed 7 bases, with 7 bases lying between them. Per the germline V gene, CDR1 is PRHDT and CDR2 is FYEKMQ (reference sequence). As DNA, the CDR3 is TGTGCCAGCAGCTTCGGTCTGAATGAGCAGTTCTTC. It yields the protein CASSFGLNEQFF.